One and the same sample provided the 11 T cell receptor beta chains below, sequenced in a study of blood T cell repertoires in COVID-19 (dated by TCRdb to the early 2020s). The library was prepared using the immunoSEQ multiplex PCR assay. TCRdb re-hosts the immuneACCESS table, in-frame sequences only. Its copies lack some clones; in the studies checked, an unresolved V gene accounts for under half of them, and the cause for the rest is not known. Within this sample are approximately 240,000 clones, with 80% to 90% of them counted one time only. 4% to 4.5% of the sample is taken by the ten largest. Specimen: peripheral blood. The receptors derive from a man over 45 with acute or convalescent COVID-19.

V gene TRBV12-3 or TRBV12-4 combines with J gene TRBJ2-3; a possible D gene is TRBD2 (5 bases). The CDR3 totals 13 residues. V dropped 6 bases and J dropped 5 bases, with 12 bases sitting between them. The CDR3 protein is CASSGIARDTQYF. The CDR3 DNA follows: TGTGCCAGCAGCGGGATCGCCAGAGATACGCAGTATTTT.

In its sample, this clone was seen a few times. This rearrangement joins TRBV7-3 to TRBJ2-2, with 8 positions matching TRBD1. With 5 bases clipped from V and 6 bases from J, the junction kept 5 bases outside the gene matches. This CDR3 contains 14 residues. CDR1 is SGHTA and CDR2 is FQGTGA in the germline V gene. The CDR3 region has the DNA TGTGCCAGCAGCCCGACAGGGGAGCCCGGGGAGCTGTTTTTT. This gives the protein CASSPTGEPGELFF.

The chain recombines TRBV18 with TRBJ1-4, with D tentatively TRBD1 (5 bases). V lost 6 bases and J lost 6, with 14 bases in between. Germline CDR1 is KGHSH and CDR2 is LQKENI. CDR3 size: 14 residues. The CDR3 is CASSPSRGDEKLFF. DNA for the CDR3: TGTGCCAGCTCGCCTTCACGGGGGGATGAAAAACTGTTTTTT. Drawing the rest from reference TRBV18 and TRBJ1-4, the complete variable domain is NAGVMQNPRHLVRRRGQEARLRCSPMKGHSHVYWYRQLPEEGLKFMVYLQKENIIDESGMPKERFSAEFPKEGPSILRIQQVVRGDSAAYFCASSPSRGDEKLFFGSGTQLSVL.

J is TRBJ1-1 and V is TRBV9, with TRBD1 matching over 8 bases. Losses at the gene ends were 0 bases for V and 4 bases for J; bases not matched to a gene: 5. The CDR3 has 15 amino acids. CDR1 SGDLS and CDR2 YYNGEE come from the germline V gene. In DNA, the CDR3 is TGTGCCAGCAGCGTAGAAGGACAGGGTCCCACTGAAGCTTTCTTT. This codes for CASSVEGQGPTEAFF.

The CDR3 nucleotides are TGTGCCAGCAGTGAAACAGGGGGAAGTCAGCCCCAGCATTTT. Encoded protein: CASSETGGSQPQHF. V and J are TRBV6-1 and TRBJ1-5; 8 bases agree with TRBD1. The CDR3 runs 14 residues. Germline V CDR1 and CDR2: MNHNS, SASEGT. V trimming: 2 bases; J trimming: 6 bases; junction bases outside the gene matches: 3.

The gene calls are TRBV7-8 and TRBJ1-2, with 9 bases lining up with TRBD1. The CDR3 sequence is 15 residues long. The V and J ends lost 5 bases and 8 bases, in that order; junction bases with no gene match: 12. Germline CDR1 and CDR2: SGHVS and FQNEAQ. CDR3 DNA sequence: TGTGCCAGCAGCGGTACCGGGACAGGGAGGAACGGCTACACCTTC. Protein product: CASSGTGTGRNGYTF.

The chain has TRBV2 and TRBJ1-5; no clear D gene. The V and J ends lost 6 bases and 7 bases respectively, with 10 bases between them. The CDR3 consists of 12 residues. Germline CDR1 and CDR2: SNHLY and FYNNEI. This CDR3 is CASSALEQPQHF. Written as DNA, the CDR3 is TGTGCCAGCAGCGCTCTAGAACAGCCCCAGCATTTT.

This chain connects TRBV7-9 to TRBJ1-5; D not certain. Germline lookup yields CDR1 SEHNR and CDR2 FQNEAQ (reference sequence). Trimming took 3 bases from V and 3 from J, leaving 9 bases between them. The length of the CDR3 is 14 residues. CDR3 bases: TGTGCCAGCAGCTTGGCTCAGGACAATCAGCCCCAGCATTTT. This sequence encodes CASSLAQDNQPQHF.

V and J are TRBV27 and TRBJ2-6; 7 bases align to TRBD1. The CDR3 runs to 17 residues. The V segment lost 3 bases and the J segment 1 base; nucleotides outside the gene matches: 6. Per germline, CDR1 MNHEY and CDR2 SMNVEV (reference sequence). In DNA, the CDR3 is TGTGCCAGCAGTTTTGGCAGGGGGATTTCTGGGGCCAACGTCCTGACTTTC. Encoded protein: CASSFGRGISGANVLTF. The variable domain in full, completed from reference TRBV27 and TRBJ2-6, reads EAQVTQNPRYLITVTGKKLTVTCSQNMNHEYMSWYRQDPGLGLRQIYYSMNVEVTDKGDVPEGYKVSRKEKRNFPLILESPSPNQTSLYFCASSFGRGISGANVLTFGAGSRLTVL.

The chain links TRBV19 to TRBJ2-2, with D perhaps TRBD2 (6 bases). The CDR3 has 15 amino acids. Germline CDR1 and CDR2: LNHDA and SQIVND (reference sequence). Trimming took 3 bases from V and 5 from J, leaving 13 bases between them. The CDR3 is CASSMGPGRTGELFF. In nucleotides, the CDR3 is TGTGCCAGTAGTATGGGGCCAGGGAGGACCGGGGAGCTGTTTTTT. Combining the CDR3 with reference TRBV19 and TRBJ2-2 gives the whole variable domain DGGITQSPKYLFRKEGQNVTLSCEQNLNHDAMYWYRQDPGQGLRLIYYSQIVNDFQKGDIAEGYSVSREKKESFPLTVTSAQKNPTAFYLCASSMGPGRTGELFFGEGSRLTVL.

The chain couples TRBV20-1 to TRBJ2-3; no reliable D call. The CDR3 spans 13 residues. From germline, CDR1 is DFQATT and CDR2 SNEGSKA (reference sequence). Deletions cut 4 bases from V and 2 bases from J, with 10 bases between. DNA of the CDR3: TGCAGTGCTATTGACCCCTTCACAGATACGCAGTATTTT. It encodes CSAIDPFTDTQYF.